Here is one T cell receptor (beta chain) with its context. In the authors' methods: Amplifying reference gene primers gave estimates of nucleated cell counts. Assay: immunoSEQ multiplex PCR; the TCRdb copy retains only in-frame clones and omits some. That table is the source of V, J and clone size, and D and trimming were worked out from the DNA. The table has 81,000 or so clones, 85% seen once. Germline loops: CDR1 SGHRS, CDR2 YFSETQ. The CDR3 is 15 residues long. Trimming cost V 3 bases and J 3 bases, with 14 bases left between them. This sample was included in a study of blood T cell repertoires in COVID-19. Overall study context: Spain, Italy and the United States supplied samples that represented acute and convalescent COVID-19. Sources were T cells, B-cell-depleted T cells, or PBMCs; the material itself was cDNA or gDNA.

The rearrangement joins TRBV5-1 to TRBJ2-3; D might be TRBD2 (5 bases). Sequencing used peripheral blood. The source is an older woman with active or convalescent COVID-19. The CDR3 loop is CASSSTSLSTDTQYF. CDR3 in DNA: TGCGCCAGCAGCTCTACTAGTCTCTCTACAGATACGCAGTATTTT.